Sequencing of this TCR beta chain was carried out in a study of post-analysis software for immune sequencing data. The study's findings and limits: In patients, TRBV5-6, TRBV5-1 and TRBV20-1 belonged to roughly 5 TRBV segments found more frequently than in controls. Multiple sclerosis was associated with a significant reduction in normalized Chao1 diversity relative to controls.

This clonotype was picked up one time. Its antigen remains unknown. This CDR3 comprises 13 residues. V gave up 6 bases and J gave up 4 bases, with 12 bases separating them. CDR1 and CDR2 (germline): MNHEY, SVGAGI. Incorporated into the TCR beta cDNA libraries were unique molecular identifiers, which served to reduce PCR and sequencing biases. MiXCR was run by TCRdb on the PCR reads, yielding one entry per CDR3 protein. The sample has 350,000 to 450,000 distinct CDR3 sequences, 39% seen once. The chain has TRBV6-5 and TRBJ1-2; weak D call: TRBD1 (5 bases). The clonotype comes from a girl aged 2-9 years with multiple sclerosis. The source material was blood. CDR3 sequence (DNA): TGTGCCAGCAGCTCGGGGGGACTCTATGGCTACACCTTC. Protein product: CASSSGGLYGYTF.